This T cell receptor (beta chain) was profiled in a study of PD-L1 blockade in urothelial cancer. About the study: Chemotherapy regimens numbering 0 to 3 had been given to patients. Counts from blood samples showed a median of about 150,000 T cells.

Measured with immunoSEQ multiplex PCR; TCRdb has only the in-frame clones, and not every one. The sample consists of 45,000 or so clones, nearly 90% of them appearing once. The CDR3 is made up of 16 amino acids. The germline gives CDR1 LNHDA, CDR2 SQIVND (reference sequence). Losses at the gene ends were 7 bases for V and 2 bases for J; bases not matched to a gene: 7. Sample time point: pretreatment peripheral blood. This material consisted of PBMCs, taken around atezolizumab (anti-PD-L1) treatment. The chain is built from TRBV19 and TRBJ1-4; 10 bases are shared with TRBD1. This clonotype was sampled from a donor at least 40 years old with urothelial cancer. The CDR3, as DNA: TGTGCCAGTACTTTAAGACAGGGGGCGACTAATGAAAAACTGTTTTTT. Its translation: CASTLRQGATNEKLFF.